The TCR beta chain under discussion was sequenced for a study of OX40 agonist ivuxolimab in advanced cancers. Broadly, across the study: Ivuxolimab was a fully human IgG2 agonistic monoclonal antibody targeting the costimulatory receptor OX40 (CD134). The paper reports the monotherapy dose-escalation portion (N of about 50 patients) of the phase I ivuxolimab trial. Of the approximately 50 patients in dose escalation, 19 had hepatocellular carcinoma, about 15 had melanoma, 9 had renal cell carcinoma and 9 had head and neck cancer. The point of sequencing TCRbeta in the periphery was to test whether ivuxolimab changed TCR sequence diversity and drove clonal T-cell expansion. A male proportion of roughly 80% and a mean age of around 60 years, ranging from about 20 to 85, were recorded for the dose-escalation cohort. Prior anti-PD-1, anti-PD-L1 or anti-CTLA-4 therapy was permitted, and checkpoint inhibitors had been received by about 44% of dose-escalation patients. Partial responses occurred in three dose-escalation patients, of whom one had hepatocellular carcinoma and two had cutaneous melanoma. Intravenous ivuxolimab was administered to patients every 2 weeks at six dose levels: 0.01, 0.1, 0.3, 1.5, 3 and 10 mg/kg. General study outcomes and caveats: Low levels of normalized T-cell clonal expansion were also shown by some nonresponding patients. Partial responders in the 0.1-3.0 mg/kg groups had among the lowest normalized peripheral clonal expansion, especially among CD8+ T cells. After ivuxolimab, CD8+ T cells had more expanded clones than CD4+ T cells on average. At doses of 0.1 to 3.0 mg/kg, clonal expansion of both CD4+ and CD8+ blood T cells was observed from baseline to week 6. The antigen specificity of the clonally expanded peripheral T cells was not determined.

Genomic DNA was extracted from sorted cells for sequencing of the TCRbeta CDR3 region. TCRbeta CDR3 regions were sequenced using the immunoSEQ Assay. TCRdb obtained this table from immuneACCESS and retained in-frame rearrangements with V and J assigned. These tables miss some clones; where compared with another copy, unresolved V genes account for less than half of the shortfall, and the remainder is unexplained. The table for this sample lists more than 100,000 clones; roughly 91% of them were counted only once. The top ten hold over 0.8% of the sample. Taken from cysteine to phenylalanine, the CDR3 has 15 residues. Only CDR3 DNA remains: 45 bases, in frame from the first base. The CDR1 and CDR2 encoded by the germline V gene are SQVTM and ANQGSEA. V lost 6 bases and J lost 1 base; the stretch between them is 15 bases long. This clone was seen once. This receptor's antigen is unknown. It has no much larger one-base neighbor in the sample; base qualities were not kept.

Patients with a history of autoimmune disease or receiving systemic immunosuppression were excluded from the trial. In every dose cohort, peripheral blood was drawn for TCR sequencing at baseline, cycle 4 day 1, and cycle 7 day 1. The samples were drawn from a first-in-human, open-label, multicenter phase I dose-escalation trial of ivuxolimab. Adults with locally advanced or metastatic head and neck squamous cell, hepatocellular, melanoma or renal cell carcinoma were enrolled in the trial. CD4+ and CD8+ T cells were sorted separately from peripheral blood before TCR sequencing. This TCR was recovered from an adult with an advanced solid tumor such as melanoma, head and neck, liver or kidney cancer. This sequence uses TRBV29-1 and TRBJ2-2; TRBD1 is a weak D gene call, 6 bases matching. Sequenced material: CD4+ or CD8+ T cells sorted from blood, taken in a trial of the OX40 agonist ivuxolimab. The DNA reads as follows: TGCAGCGTCCGCGACAGGATGGGGAACACCGGGGAGCTGTTTTTT. Its protein product is CSVRDRMGNTGELFF.